This TCR beta chain stems from a study of human versus mouse CDR3 diversity and MHC coevolution. For the study at large: Reported immunoSEQ sensitivity was one in 200,000 T cells, with reduced amplification bias.

Cells were CD45RO-negative CD62L-positive naive CD4 T cells sorted from PBMCs. The CDR3 loop spans 16 amino acids. V lost 0 bases, J lost 6 bases, and 15 bases lay in between. From germline, CDR1 is SGHRS and CDR2 YFSETQ. Profiling relied on immunoSEQ multiplex PCR, and the TCRdb table lists in-frame clones only, not all of them. The profile shows 80,000 or so clones, roughly 95% of them singletons. The specimen was naive CD4+ T cells from blood. This sample's subset: CD45RO-negative CD62L-positive naive CD4 T cells. The chain is built from TRBV5-1 and TRBJ2-2; perhaps TRBD2 as D (7 bases). The receptor's source is a person aged 30 to 69 in good health. In DNA form, the CDR3 reads TGCGCCAGCAGCTTGGAAGGGGGGGCGTTTTCCGGGGAGCTGTTTTTT. The encoded protein is CASSLEGGAFSGELFF.